This TCR beta chain is from a study of blood T cell repertoires in COVID-19. Study-level information: The analysed material was cDNA or gDNA that came from T cells, B-cell-depleted T cells, or PBMCs.

Profiled with immunoSEQ multiplex PCR; TCRdb holds only in-frame clones, not every one. Of around 210,000 clones in the sample, approximately 82% were seen once. The CDR3 loop spans 16 amino acids. Losses at the gene ends were 4 bases for V and 7 bases for J; bases not matched to a gene: 9. Germline assignment: CDR1 SGHRS and CDR2 YFSETQ. Material: peripheral blood. This receptor was taken from a human donor in a cohort sampled during active COVID-19. The chain carries TRBV5-1 and TRBJ2-1, with 12 bases fitting TRBD2. CDR3 sequence reads: CASSITRTSGINEQFF. The CDR3 bases are TGCGCCAGCAGCATTACACGGACTAGCGGGATAAATGAGCAGTTCTTC.